This TCR beta chain came from a study of T-cell memory formation after mild COVID-19. Trimming took 0 bases from V and 0 from J, leaving 7 bases between them. The CDR3 runs to 14 residues. Germline V CDR1 and CDR2: DFQATT, SNEGSKA (reference sequence). TCRdb re-analysed the 5' RACE reads in MiXCR, keeping a single row per CDR3 protein. The table shows 100,000 to 150,000 distinct CDR3 sequences, with approximately 17% occurring only once. This clonotype was found a few times. The specimen was PBMCs or a T cell subset sorted from them (not recorded which). This TCR came from a man between 18 and 35 years old who had mild COVID-19 (a few samples of this study predate the infection). Cell type and time point are not known. This chain joins TRBV20-1 and TRBJ2-3, with D maybe TRBD2 (5 bases). The CDR3 DNA sequence: TGCAGTGCTAGAGACCCGGGGAGCACAGATACGCAGTATTTT. Translation: CSARDPGSTDTQYF.